A selection of T cell receptor beta chains follows, all from one sample in a study of Ad26.COV2.S vaccination and SARS-CoV-2 variants. Clones were read by immunoSEQ multiplex PCR, and TCRdb kept only the in-frame ones, dropping some. The data show about 350,000 clones, roughly 84% seen once. Sequenced material: peripheral blood, taken in a trial of Ad26.COV2.S vaccine versus placebo. The receptors were sampled from a person between 18 and 65 years old who received the Ad26.COV2.S COVID-19 vaccine or a placebo. The CDR3 runs from the conserved cysteine through the conserved F or W. The order of the fields is V gene, CDR3 protein.

TRBV5-6	CASRKRGRANTEAFF
TRBV11-2	CASSLEGAKNIQYF
TRBV24-1	CATSHPSRTGTSGPDTQYF
TRBV5-1	CASSRGTSGTAEQFF
TRBV4-3	CASSRTSSVRVGQAFF
TRBV6-5	CASSFGGENTEAFF
TRBV21-1	CASSKDSRDGTTDTQYF
TRBV25-1	CASSGRTGLLANTGELFF
TRBV9	CASSGVGSNREGTEAFF
TRBV6-2/TRBV6-3	CASSYGQLMAETQYF
TRBV5-1	CASSLDFYLSYNEQFF
TRBV10-1	CASSELEEGAVGDEETQYF
TRBV19	CASRPRDRDYEQYF
TRBV11-2	CASSLGTGELFF
TRBV5-6	CASSLDSPEQFF
TRBV9	CASSVNGAYYGYTF
TRBV21-1	CASSHPGGQYSNQPQHF
TRBV7-8	CASSRAGDHYNEQFF
TRBV6-5	CASSSTGLEQYF
TRBV18	CASSPTGQGYQPQHF
TRBV28	CASSPDRGGGYTF
TRBV19	CASSGTDGANEKLFF
TRBV6-5	CASKERPVLDEQYF
TRBV3-1/TRBV3-2	CASTRGQSNYGYTF
TRBV6-6	CASLQGFLSYEQYF
TRBV5-1	CASSTGLRAFF
TRBV10-3	CAISGWLDTTTEAFF
TRBV15	CATSRDRAGAGELFF
TRBV3-1/TRBV3-2	CASSQDTVVDTQYF
TRBV5-4	CASSSDRGSEKLFF
TRBV7-2	CASSPGSVYEQYF